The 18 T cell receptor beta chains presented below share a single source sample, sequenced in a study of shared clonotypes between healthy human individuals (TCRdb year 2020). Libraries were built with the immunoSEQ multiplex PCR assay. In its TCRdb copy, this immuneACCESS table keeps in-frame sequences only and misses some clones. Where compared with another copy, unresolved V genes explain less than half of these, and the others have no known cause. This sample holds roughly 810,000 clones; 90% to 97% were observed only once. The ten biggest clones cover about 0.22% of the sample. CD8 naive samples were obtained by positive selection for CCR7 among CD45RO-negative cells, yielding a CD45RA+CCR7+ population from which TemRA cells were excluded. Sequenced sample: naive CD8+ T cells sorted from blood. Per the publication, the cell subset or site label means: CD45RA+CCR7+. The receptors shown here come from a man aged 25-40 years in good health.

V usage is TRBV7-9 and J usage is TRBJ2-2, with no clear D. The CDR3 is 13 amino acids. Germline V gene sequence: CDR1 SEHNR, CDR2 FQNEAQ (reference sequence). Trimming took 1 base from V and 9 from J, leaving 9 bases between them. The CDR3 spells CASSLELARELFF. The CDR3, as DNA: TGTGCCAGCAGCTTAGAACTTGCGAGGGAGCTGTTTTTT.

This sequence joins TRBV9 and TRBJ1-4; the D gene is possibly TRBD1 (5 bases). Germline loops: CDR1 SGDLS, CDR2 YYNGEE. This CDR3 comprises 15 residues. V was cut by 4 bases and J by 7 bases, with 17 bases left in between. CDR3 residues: CASSTAGLGVEKLFF. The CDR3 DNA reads TGTGCCAGCAGCACTGCAGGGTTAGGGGTTGAAAAACTGTTTTTT.

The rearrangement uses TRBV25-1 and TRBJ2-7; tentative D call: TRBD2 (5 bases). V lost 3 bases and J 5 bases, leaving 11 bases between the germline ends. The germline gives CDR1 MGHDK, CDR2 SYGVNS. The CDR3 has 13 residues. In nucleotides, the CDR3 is TGTGCCAGCAGTGACCCCCCGGAGGACGAGCAGTACTTC. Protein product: CASSDPPEDEQYF.

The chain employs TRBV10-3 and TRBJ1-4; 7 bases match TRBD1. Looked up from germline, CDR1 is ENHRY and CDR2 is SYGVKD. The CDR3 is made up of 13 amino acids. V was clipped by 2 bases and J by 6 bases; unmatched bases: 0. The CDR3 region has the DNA TGTGCCATCAGTGAGACAGGGGATGAAAAACTGTTTTTT. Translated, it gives CAISETGDEKLFF.

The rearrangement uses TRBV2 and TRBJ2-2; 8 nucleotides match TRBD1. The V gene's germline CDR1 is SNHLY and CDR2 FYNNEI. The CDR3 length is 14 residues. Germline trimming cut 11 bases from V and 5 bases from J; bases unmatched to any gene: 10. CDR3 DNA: TGTGCCTTACGGACAGGGATCGTAACCGGGGAGCTGTTTTTT. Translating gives CALRTGIVTGELFF.

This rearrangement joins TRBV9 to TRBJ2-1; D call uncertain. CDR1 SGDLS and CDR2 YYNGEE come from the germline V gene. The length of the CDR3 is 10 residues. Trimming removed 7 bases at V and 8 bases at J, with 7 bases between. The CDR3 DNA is TGTGCCAGCGGCCTACATGAGCAGTTCTTC. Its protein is CASGLHEQFF.

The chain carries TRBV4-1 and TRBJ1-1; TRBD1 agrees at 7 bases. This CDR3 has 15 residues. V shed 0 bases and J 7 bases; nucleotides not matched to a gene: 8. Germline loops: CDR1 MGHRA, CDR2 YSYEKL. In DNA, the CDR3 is TGCGCCAGCAGCCAAGACCCGACAGGGAGGGGTGAAGCTTTCTTT. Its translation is CASSQDPTGRGEAFF.

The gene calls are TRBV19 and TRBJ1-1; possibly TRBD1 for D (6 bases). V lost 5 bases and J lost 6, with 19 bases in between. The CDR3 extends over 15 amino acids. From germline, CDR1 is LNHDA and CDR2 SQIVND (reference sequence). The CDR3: CASSVNRARGAEAFF. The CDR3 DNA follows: TGTGCCAGTAGTGTCAACAGGGCTCGGGGAGCTGAAGCTTTCTTT.

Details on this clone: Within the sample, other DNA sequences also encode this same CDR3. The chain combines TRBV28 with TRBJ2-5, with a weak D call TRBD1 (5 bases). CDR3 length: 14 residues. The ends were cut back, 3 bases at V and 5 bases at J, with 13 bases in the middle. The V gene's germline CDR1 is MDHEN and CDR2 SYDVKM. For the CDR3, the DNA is TGTGCCAGCAGTTTTTACCAGGGTCAGGAGACCCAGTACTTC. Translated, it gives CASSFYQGQETQYF.

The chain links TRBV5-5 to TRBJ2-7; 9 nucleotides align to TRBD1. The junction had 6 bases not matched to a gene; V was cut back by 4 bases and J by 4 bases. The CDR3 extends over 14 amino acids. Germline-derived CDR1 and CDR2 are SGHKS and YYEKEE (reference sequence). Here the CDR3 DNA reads TGTGCCAGCAGCGTTACAGGGGGCACGTACGAGCAGTACTTC. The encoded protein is CASSVTGGTYEQYF.

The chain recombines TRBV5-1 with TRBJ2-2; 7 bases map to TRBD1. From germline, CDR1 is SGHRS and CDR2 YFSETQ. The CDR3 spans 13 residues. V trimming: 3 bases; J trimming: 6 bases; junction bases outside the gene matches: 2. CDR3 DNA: TGCGCCAGCAGCTGGACAGGCCCCGGGGAGCTGTTTTTT. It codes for CASSWTGPGELFF.

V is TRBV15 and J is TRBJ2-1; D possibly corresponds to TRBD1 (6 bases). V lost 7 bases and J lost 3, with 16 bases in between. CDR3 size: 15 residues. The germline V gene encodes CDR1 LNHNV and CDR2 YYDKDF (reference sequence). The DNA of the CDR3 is TGTGCCACCAACCCCAGGACAGCGATCTACAATGAGCAGTTCTTC. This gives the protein CATNPRTAIYNEQFF.

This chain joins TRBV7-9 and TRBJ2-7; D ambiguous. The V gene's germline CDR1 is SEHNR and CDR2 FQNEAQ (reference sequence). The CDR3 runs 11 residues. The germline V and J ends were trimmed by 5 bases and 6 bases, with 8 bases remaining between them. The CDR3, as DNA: TGTGCCAGCAGCCGTGGAAGCGAGCAGTACTTC. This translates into CASSRGSEQYF. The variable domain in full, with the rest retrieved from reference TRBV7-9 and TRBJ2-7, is DTGVSQNPRHKITKRGQNVTFRCDPISEHNRLYWYRQTLGQGPEFLTYFQNEAQLEKSRLLSDRFSAERPKGSFSTLEIQRTEQGDSAMYLCASSRGSEQYFGPGTRLTVT.

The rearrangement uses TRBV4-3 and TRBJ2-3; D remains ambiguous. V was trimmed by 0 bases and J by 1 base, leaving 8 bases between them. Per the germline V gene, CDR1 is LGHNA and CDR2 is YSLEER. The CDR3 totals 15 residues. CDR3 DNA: TGCGCCAGCAGCCAAGACGTTTTTCGCACAGATACGCAGTATTTT. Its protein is CASSQDVFRTDTQYF.

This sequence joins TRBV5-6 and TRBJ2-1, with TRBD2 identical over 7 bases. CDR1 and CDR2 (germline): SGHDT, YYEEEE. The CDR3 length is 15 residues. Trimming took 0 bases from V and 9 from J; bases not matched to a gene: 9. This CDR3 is CASSLVPGGQSEQFF. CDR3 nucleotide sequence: TGTGCCAGCAGCTTGGTGCCGGGAGGCCAGAGTGAGCAGTTCTTC.

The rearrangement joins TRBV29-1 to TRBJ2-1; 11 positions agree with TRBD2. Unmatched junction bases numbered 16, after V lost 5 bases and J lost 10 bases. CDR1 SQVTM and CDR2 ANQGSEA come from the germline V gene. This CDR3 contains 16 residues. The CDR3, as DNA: TGCAGCGTTAACGGTATCACTAGCGGGAGTCGAAGCGAGCAGTTCTTC. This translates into CSVNGITSGSRSEQFF.

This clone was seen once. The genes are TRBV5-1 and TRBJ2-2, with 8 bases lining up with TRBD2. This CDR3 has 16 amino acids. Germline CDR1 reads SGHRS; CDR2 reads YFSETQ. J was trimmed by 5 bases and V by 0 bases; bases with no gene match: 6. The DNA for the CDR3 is TGCGCCAGCAGCTTGGCCCAGCGGGGGAAAACCGGGGAGCTGTTTTTT. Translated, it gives CASSLAQRGKTGELFF. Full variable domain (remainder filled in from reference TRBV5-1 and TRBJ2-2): KAGVTQTPRYLIKTRGQQVTLSCSPISGHRSVSWYQQTPGQGLQFLFEYFSETQRNKGNFPGRFSGRQFSNSRSEMNVSTLELGDSALYLCASSLAQRGKTGELFFGEGSRLTVL.

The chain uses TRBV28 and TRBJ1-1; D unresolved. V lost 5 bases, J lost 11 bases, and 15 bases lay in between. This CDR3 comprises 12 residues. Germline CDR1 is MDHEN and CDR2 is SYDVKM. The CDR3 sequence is CASSPGPSSAFF. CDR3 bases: TGTGCCAGCAGTCCAGGACCCTCGAGTGCTTTCTTT.